This T cell receptor beta chain was observed in a study of T-cell reconstitution after alpha-beta-depleted transplantation in children. Study-wide findings and caveats: A year post-transplant, T-cell counts and diversity derived mostly from newly produced T cells.

Unique molecular identifiers featured in how the TCRbeta library was prepared. A single record per CDR3 protein comes from TCRdb applying MiXCR to the PCR reads. The data contain around 78,000 distinct CDR3 sequences, around an eighth of them singletons. As to this clonotype: Its antigen is not identified.

This CDR3 is 16 amino acids long. From germline, CDR1 is SQVTM and CDR2 ANQGSEA. V gave up 2 bases and J gave up 0 bases, with 15 bases separating them. The receptor was isolated from a male patient between 2 and 9 years old who had a stem cell transplant for acute lymphoblastic leukemia, so the T cells may come from the graft donor. The chain employs TRBV29-1 and TRBJ2-3; D call uncertain. The sample was PBMCs, mostly from graft donor cells, taken 180 days after TCRalphabeta/CD19-depleted stem cell transplant. Written as DNA, the CDR3 is TGCAGCGTTGAACCCCGGGCCCGATTTAGCACAGATACGCAGTATTTT. Protein sequence: CSVEPRARFSTDTQYF.